This TCR beta chain was captured in a study of Ad26.COV2.S vaccination and SARS-CoV-2 variants. Study conclusions and caveats: Recipients of either vaccine or placebo displayed similar breadth of non-spike TCRs.

On this clone: The antigen remains undetermined.

Germline V gene lookup returns CDR1 SGHRS and CDR2 YFSETQ. The CDR3 runs 17 residues. V shed 0 bases, J shed 5 bases, and the junction held 11 bases outside the gene matches. Using immunoSEQ multiplex PCR, the repertoire was profiled, and TCRdb retains in-frame clones only, with some absent. This sample has around 45,000 clones, with 83% found just once. The specimen was peripheral blood, collected after recovery from COVID-19. J is TRBJ2-3 and V is TRBV5-1; TRBD1 agrees at 8 bases. The TCR was taken from a human donor who had recovered from COVID-19. CDR3 in amino acids: CASSLGARGREKDTQYF. DNA of the CDR3: TGCGCCAGCAGCTTGGGAGCCAGGGGGCGAGAGAAAGATACGCAGTATTTT.